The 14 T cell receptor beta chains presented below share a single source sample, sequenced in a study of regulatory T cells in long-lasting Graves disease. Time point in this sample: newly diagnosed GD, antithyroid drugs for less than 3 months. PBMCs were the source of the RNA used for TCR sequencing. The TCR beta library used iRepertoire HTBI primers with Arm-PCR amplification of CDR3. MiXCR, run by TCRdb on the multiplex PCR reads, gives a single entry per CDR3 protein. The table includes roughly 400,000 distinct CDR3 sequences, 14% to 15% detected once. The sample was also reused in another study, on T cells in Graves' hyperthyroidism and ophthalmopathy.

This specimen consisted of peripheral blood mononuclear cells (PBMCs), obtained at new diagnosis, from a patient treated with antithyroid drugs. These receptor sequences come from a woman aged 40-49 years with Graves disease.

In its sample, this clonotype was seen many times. In nucleotides, the CDR3 is TGTGCCAGCAGTTTATCCACACTAGAAATCCAAGAGACCCAGTACTTC. Translation: CASSLSTLEIQETQYF. V and J are TRBV27 and TRBJ2-5, with D perhaps TRBD2 (5 bases). V was cut by 0 bases and J by 1 base, with 12 bases left in between. The CDR3 spans 16 residues. In germline, CDR1 is MNHEY, CDR2 SMNVEV (reference sequence).

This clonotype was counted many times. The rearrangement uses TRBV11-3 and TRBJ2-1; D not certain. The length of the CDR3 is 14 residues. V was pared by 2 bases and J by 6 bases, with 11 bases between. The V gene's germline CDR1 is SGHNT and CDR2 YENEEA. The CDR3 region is CASSLFGVINEQFF. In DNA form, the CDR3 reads TGTGCCAGCAGCTTATTTGGAGTAATCAATGAGCAGTTCTTC.

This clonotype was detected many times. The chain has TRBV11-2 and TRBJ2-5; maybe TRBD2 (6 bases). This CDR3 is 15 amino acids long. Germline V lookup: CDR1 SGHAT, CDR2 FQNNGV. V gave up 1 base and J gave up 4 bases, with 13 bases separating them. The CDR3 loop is CASSLGGTRGETQYF. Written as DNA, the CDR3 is TGTGCCAGCAGCTTAGGCGGGACGAGGGGAGAGACCCAGTACTTC.

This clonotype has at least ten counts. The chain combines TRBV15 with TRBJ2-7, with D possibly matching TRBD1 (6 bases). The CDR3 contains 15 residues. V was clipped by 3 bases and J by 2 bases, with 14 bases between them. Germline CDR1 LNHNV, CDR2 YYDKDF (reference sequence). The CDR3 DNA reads TGTGCCACCAGCAGTAGTCAGGGGTCCCCCTACGAGCAGTACTTC. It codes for CATSSSQGSPYEQYF.

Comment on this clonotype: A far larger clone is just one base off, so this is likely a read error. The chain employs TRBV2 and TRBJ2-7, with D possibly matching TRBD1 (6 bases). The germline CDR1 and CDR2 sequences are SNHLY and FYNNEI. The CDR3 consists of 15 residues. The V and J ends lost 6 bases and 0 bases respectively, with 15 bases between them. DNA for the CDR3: TGTGCCAGCAGACCCGGGACAAAGAGCTCCTACGAGCAGTACTTC. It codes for CASRPGTKSSYEQYF.

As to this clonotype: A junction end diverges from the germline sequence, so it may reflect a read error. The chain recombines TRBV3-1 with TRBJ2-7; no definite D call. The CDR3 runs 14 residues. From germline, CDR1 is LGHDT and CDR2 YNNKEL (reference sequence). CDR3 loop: CAGSQGPGPYEQYF. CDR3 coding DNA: TGTGCCGGCAGCCAAGGGCCGGGCCCCTACGAGCAGTACTTC.

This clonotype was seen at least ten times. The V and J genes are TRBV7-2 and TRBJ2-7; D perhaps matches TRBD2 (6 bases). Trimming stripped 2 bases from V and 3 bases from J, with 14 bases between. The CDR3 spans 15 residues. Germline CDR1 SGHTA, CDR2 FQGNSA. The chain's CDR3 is CASSLLGGLLYEQYF. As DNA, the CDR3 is TGTGCCAGCAGCTTACTGGGAGGACTTCTCTACGAGCAGTACTTC.

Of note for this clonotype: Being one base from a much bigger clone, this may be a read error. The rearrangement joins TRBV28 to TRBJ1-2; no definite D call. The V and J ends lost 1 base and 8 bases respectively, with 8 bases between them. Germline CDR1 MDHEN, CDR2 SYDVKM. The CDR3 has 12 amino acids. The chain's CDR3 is CASSLYAGGYTF. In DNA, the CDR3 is TGTGCCAGCAGTTTATATGCGGGGGGCTACACCTTC.

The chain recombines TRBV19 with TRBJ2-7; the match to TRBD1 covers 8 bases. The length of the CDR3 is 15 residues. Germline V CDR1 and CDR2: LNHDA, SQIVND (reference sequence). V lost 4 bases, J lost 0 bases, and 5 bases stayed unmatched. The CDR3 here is CASSTGTGSSYEQYF. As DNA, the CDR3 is TGTGCCAGTAGTACCGGGACAGGCAGCTCCTACGAGCAGTACTTC.

The CDR3: CATGGWTGTGAHDEQFF. The CDR3 DNA follows: TGTGCCACCGGCGGGTGGACCGGGACAGGGGCGCACGATGAGCAGTTCTTC. The chain recombines TRBV28 with TRBJ2-1; 10 bases are shared with TRBD1. V shed 10 bases and J 8 bases; nucleotides not matched to a gene: 20. Germline V gene data show CDR1 as MDHEN and CDR2 as SYDVKM. The length of the CDR3 is 17 residues.

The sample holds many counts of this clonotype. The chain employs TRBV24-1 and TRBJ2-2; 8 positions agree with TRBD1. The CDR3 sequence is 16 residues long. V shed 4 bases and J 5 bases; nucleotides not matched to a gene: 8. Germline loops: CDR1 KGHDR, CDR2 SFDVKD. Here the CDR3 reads CATSESGTGYTGELFF. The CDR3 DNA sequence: TGTGCCACCAGTGAATCCGGGACAGGCTATACCGGGGAGCTGTTTTTT.

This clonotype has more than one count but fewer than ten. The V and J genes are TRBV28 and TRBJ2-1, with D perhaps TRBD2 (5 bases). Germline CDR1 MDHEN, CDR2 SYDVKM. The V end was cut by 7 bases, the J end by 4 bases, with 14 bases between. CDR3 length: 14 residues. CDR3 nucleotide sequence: TGTGCCAGCAAAAAACCGCCGGGATACAATGAGCAGTTCTTC. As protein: CASKKPPGYNEQFF.

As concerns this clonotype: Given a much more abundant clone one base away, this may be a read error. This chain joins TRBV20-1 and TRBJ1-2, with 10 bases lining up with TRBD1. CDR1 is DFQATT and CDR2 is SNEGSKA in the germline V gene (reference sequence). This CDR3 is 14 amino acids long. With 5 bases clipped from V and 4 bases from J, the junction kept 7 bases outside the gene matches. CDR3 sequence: CSAGGTGVGYGYTF. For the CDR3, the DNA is TGCAGTGCTGGTGGGACAGGGGTCGGCTATGGCTACACCTTC.

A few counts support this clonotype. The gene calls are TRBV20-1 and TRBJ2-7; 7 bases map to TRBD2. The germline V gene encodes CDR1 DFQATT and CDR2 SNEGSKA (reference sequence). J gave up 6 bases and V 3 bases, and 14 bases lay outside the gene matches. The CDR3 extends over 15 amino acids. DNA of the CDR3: TGCAGTGCTAGGCCCCCACTGGCGGGAGAAGGCGAGCAGTACTTC. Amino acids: CSARPPLAGEGEQYF.